This TCR beta chain is from a study of T cells in Graves' hyperthyroidism and ophthalmopathy. Across the study: Peripheral blood sampling occurred at initial diagnosis, before any treatment. Overall study results and limits: Researchers found most expanded thyroid clonotypes above 0.001 in blood as well.

Worth noting for this clonotype: What it binds is unknown.

The TCR beta CDR3 regions underwent amplification using RNA transcripts as the source. The HTBI set primed first-round TCR CDR3 RT-PCR. A single record per CDR3 protein comes from TCRdb applying MiXCR to the multiplex PCR reads. The data hold about 640,000 distinct CDR3 sequences, with under 25% observed a single time. The length of the CDR3 is 17 residues. With 1 base clipped from V and 4 bases from J, the junction kept 13 bases outside the gene matches. CDR1 DFQATT and CDR2 SNEGSKA come from the germline V gene (reference sequence). Sequenced input: blood. The chain combines TRBV20-1 with TRBJ2-3, with 8 bases fitting TRBD2. This TCR was recovered from a man between 25 and 39 years old with Graves' ophthalmopathy. The CDR3 loop is CSARGGWKAGAPDTQYF. DNA of the CDR3: TGCAGTGCTAGAGGGGGCTGGAAAGCGGGAGCCCCAGATACGCAGTATTTT.